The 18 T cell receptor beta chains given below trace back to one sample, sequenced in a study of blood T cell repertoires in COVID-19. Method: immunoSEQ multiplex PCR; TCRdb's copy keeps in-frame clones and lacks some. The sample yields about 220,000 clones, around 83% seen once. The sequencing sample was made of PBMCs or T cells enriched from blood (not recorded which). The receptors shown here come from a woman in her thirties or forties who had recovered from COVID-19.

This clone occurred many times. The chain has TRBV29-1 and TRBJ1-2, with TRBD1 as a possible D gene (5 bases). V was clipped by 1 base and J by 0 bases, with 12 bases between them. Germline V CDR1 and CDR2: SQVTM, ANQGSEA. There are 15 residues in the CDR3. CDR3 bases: TGCAGCGTTGAAGGGTGGGGCGGTGCTAACTATGGCTACACCTTC. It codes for CSVEGWGGANYGYTF.

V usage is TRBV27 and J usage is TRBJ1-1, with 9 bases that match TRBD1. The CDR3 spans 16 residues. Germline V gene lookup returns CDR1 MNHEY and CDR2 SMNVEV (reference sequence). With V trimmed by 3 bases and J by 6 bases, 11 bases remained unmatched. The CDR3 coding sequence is TGTGCCAGCAGTTTTAGACCCGGGACAGGGAGAGCTGAAGCTTTCTTT. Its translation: CASSFRPGTGRAEAFF.

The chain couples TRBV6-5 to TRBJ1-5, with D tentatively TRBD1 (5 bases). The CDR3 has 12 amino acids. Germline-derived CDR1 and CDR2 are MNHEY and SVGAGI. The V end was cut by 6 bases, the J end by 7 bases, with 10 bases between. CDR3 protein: CASSPDSQPQHF. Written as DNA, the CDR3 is TGTGCCAGCAGCCCCGACAGCCAGCCCCAGCATTTT.

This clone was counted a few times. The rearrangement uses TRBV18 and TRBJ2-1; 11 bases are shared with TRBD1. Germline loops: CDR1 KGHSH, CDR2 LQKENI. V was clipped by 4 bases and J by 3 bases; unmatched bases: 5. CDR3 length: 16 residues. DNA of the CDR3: TGTGCCAGCTCACTTGTCGGGACAGGGGGCTACAATGAGCAGTTCTTC. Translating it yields CASSLVGTGGYNEQFF.

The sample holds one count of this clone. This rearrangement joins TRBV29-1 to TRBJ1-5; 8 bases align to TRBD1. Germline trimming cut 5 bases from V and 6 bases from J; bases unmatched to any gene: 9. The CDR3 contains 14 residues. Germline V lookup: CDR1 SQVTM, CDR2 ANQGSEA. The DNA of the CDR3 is TGCAGCGTTAGTAAGACAGGGGAGGGTCAGCCCCAGCATTTT. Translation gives CSVSKTGEGQPQHF.

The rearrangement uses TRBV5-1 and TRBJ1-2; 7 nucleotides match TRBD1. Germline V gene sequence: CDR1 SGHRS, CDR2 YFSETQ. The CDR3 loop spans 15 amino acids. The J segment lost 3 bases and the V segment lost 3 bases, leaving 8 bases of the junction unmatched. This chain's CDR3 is CASSSRDRADYGYTF. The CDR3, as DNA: TGCGCCAGCAGCTCTAGAGACAGGGCCGACTATGGCTACACCTTC.

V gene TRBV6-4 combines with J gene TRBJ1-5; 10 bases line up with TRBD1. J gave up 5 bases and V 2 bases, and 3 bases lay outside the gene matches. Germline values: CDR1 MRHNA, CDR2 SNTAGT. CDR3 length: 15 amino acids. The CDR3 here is CASSDRTGGHQPQHF. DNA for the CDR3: TGTGCCAGCAGTGACAGGACAGGGGGGCATCAGCCCCAGCATTTT.

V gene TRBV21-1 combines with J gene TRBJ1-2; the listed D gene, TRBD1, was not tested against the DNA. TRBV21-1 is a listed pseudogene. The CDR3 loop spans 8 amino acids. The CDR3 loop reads CASSANIF. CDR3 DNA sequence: TGTGCCAGCAGCGCAAACATCTTC.

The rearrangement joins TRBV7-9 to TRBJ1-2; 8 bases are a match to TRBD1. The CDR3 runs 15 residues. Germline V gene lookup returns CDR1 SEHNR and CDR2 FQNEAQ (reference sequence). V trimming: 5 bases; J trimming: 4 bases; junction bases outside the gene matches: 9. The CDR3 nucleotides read TGTGCCAGCAGCCGTTGGGACAGGCTAGTCTATGGCTACACCTTC. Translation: CASSRWDRLVYGYTF.

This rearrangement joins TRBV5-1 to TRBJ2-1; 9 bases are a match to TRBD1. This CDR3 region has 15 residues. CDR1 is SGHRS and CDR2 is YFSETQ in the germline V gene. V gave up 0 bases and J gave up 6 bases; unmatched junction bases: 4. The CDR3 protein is CASSLGTGVGNEQFF. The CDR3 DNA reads TGCGCCAGCAGCTTGGGGACAGGGGTGGGCAATGAGCAGTTCTTC.

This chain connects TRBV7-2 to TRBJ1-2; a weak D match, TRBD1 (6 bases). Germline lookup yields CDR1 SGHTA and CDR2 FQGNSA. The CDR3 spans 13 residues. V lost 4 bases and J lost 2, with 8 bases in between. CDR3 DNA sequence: TGTGCCAGCAGCTGGGACAAAAACTATGGCTACACCTTC. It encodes CASSWDKNYGYTF. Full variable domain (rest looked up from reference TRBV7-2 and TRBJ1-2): GAGVSQSPSNKVTEKGKDVELRCDPISGHTALYWYRQSLGQGLEFLIYFQGNSAPDKSGLPSDRFSAERTGGSVSTLTIQRTQQEDSAVYLCASSWDKNYGYTFGSGTRLTVV.

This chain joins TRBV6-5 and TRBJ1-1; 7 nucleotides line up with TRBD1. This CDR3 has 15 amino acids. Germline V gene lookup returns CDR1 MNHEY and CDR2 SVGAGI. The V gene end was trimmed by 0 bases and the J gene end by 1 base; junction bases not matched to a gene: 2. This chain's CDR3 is CASSYSPGGNTEAFF. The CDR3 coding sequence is TGTGCCAGCAGTTACTCCCCAGGGGGGAACACTGAAGCTTTCTTT.

The CDR3 coding sequence is TGTGCCAGCCGAAATACGGGGACAGACGTAGCCAAAAACATTCAGTACTTC. Translating gives CASRNTGTDVAKNIQYF. V and J are TRBV28 and TRBJ2-4; 7 bases are shared with TRBD1. Germline V lookup: CDR1 MDHEN, CDR2 SYDVKM. The CDR3 has 17 residues. V shed 8 bases and J 0 bases; nucleotides not matched to a gene: 13.

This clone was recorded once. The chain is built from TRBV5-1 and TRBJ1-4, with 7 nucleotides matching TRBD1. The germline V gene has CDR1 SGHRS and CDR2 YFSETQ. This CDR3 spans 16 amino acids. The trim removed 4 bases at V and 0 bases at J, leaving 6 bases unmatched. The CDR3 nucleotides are TGCGCCAGCAGCATGGGACAGTCCACAACTAATGAAAAACTGTTTTTT. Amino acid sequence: CASSMGQSTTNEKLFF.

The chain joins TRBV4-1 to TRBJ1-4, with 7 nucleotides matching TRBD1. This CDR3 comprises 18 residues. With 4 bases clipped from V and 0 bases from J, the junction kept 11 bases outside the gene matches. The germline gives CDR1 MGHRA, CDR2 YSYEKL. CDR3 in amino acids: CASSLSTGSWATNEKLFF. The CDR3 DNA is TGCGCCAGCAGCCTATCGACAGGGTCATGGGCAACTAATGAAAAACTGTTTTTT.

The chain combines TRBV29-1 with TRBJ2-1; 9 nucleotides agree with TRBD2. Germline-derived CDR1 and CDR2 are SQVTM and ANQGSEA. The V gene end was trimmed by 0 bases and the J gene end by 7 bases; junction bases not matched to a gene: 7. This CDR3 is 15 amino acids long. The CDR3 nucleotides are TGCAGCGTTGAAGATCTTCGGCTAGCGGGGAATGAGCAGTTCTTC. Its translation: CSVEDLRLAGNEQFF.

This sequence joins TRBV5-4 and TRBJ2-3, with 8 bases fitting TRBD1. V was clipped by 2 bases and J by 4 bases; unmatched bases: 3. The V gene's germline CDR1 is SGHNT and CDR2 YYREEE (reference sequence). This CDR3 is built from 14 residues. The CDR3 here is CASSLKQGADTQYF. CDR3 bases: TGTGCCAGCAGCTTAAAACAGGGGGCAGATACGCAGTATTTT.

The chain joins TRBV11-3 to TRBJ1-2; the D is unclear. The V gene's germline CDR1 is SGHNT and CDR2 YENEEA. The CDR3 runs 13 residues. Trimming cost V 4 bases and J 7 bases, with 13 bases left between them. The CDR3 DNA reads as TGTGCCAGCAGCTCACCACAGAGGGCTGGCTACACCTTC. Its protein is CASSSPQRAGYTF.